This entry lists 17 T cell receptor beta chains sequenced from one sample in a study of CD8 T cells in ankylosing spondylitis. In TCRdb, the 5' RACE reads were re-called with MiXCR into one record per CDR3 protein. The table records around 140,000 distinct CDR3 sequences, roughly 15% of them present only once. The study, taken as a whole, reports: A TCR beta motif of roughly eight highly homologous variants appeared characteristic of ankylosing spondylitis blood.

The antigens these receptors bind are not known. Sequencing was carried out using blood, either unsorted or a sorted T cell fraction (not recorded which). The receptors stem from a male donor with ankylosing spondylitis.

The chain has TRBV20-1 and TRBJ1-2; D might be TRBD1 (5 bases). Germline V gives CDR1 DFQATT, CDR2 SNEGSKA (reference sequence). The CDR3 is 14 residues long. The ends were cut back, 4 bases at V and 8 bases at J, with 20 bases in the middle. CDR3 coding DNA: TGCAGTGCTATAACCCCGGACATCCGAATGGGCTACACCTTC. Translated, it gives CSAITPDIRMGYTF.

This rearrangement joins TRBV5-5 to TRBJ2-2; D gene uncertain. V gave up 0 bases and J gave up 5 bases, with 17 bases separating them. From germline, CDR1 is SGHKS and CDR2 YYEKEE (reference sequence). CDR3 size: 17 residues. The CDR3 loop is CASSLAFRIVNTGELFF. CDR3 sequence (DNA): TGTGCCAGCAGCTTGGCCTTCAGGATCGTTAATACCGGGGAGCTGTTTTTT.

The CDR3 sequence is CASFLGGSTGELFF. In DNA form, the CDR3 reads TGTGCCAGTTTCCTGGGCGGGAGTACCGGGGAGCTGTTTTTT. The chain combines TRBV13 with TRBJ2-2, with 7 bases matching TRBD2. V trimming: 9 bases; J trimming: 5 bases; junction bases outside the gene matches: 9. The CDR3 extends over 14 amino acids. CDR1 PRHDT and CDR2 FYEKMQ come from the germline V gene (reference sequence). Looking up the rest from reference TRBV13 and TRBJ2-2 gives the full variable domain: AAGVIQSPRHLIKEKRETATLKCYPIPRHDTVYWYQQGPGQDPQFLISFYEKMQSDKGSIPDRFSAQQFSDYHSELNMSSLELGDSALYFCASFLGGSTGELFFGEGSRLTVL.

This clonotype was counted only a few times. The chain couples TRBV2 to TRBJ2-7; no definite D call. Germline assignment: CDR1 SNHLY and CDR2 FYNNEI. The germline V and J ends were trimmed by 7 bases and 3 bases, with 4 bases remaining between them. CDR3 length: 10 amino acids. The CDR3 region has the DNA TGTGCCAGCAACGGCTACGAGCAGTACTTC. It codes for CASNGYEQYF.

This clonotype was counted at least ten times. The chain combines TRBV7-9 with TRBJ2-1; no clear D gene. V was pared by 5 bases and J by 8 bases, with 10 bases between. Per the germline V gene, CDR1 is SEHNR and CDR2 is FQNEAQ (reference sequence). This CDR3 has 12 residues. Here the CDR3 reads CASSPTQDEQFF. The CDR3 coding sequence is TGTGCCAGCAGCCCAACTCAGGATGAGCAGTTCTTC.

This clonotype has just a few counts. This chain joins TRBV28 and TRBJ2-7, with 8 bases matching TRBD1. CDR1 is MDHEN and CDR2 is SYDVKM in the germline V gene. The CDR3 has 14 residues. The junction had 7 bases not matched to a gene; V was cut back by 5 bases and J by 4 bases. The CDR3 bases are TGTGCCAGCAGTAGCCCCCGGGACAGGTACGAGCAGTACTTC. It translates to CASSSPRDRYEQYF.

This clonotype appeared a few times. V usage is TRBV5-5 and J usage is TRBJ2-6; 7 bases fit TRBD1. The CDR3 contains 18 residues. CDR1 and CDR2 (germline): SGHKS, YYEKEE (reference sequence). V dropped 6 bases and J dropped 0; count of bases not matched to a gene: 12. Written as DNA, the CDR3 is TGTGCCAGCACCCTTCGGGGACAGAGTCCCTCTGGGGCCAACGTCCTGACTTTC. Protein sequence: CASTLRGQSPSGANVLTF.

The chain combines TRBV7-9 with TRBJ1-1; D not certain. Trimming pared 1 base from V and 11 bases from J, leaving 8 bases between. The length of the CDR3 is 11 residues. Germline V gene sequence: CDR1 SEHNR, CDR2 FQNEAQ (reference sequence). In DNA, the CDR3 is TGTGCCAGCAGCTTAGATGGTGGTGCTTTCTTT. The encoded protein is CASSLDGGAFF.

The sample holds a few counts of this clonotype. CDR3 loop: CASSLVLAGGPGNIQYF. In nucleotides, the CDR3 is TGTGCCAGCAGCTTAGTACTAGCGGGAGGGCCTGGAAACATTCAGTACTTC. The chain recombines TRBV7-9 with TRBJ2-4; 13 bases are a match to TRBD2. CDR1 is SEHNR, CDR2 FQNEAQ, per germline (reference sequence). There are 17 residues in the CDR3. The J segment lost 6 bases and the V segment lost 1 base, leaving 6 bases of the junction unmatched.

The rearrangement links TRBV7-9 to TRBJ2-5, with a possible D match to TRBD1 (6 bases). V lost 4 bases and J 3 bases, leaving 9 bases between the germline ends. The CDR3 length is 13 residues. CDR1 and CDR2 (germline): SEHNR, FQNEAQ (reference sequence). The chain's CDR3 is CASSSRTEETQYF. DNA for the CDR3: TGTGCCAGCAGCTCCCGGACAGAAGAGACCCAGTACTTC.

This clonotype was picked up a small number of times. The CDR3 is CATRQTGTSAYNEQFF. The CDR3 coding sequence is TGTGCCACCAGGCAAACCGGGACTAGCGCCTACAATGAGCAGTTCTTC. The V gene is TRBV15, the J gene TRBJ2-1; TRBD2 matches 10 bases. CDR1 LNHNV and CDR2 YYDKDF come from the germline V gene (reference sequence). Trimming cost V 6 bases and J 2 bases; bases outside gene matches: 7. This CDR3 has 16 amino acids.

On this clonotype itself: The junction and the germline gene differ at one end; a read error may be behind it. The rearrangement joins TRBV29-1 to TRBJ2-7; unclear D gene. CDR3 length: 12 residues. Germline CDR1 is SQVTM and CDR2 is ANQGSEA. Here the CDR3 reads CSVEGLTYEQYF. Here the CDR3 DNA reads TGCAGCGTCGAAGGGCTCACCTACGAGCAGTACTTC.

This chain connects TRBV20-1 to TRBJ2-5, with 7 bases that match TRBD1. Germline V CDR1 and CDR2: DFQATT, SNEGSKA (reference sequence). Trimming took 5 bases from V and 5 from J; bases not matched to a gene: 8. The CDR3 totals 13 residues. CDR3 loop: CSAAQGPGETQYF. The CDR3 nucleotides read TGCAGTGCTGCACAGGGGCCCGGGGAGACCCAGTACTTC.

The chain is built from TRBV7-3 and TRBJ2-5; 9 positions match TRBD1. From germline, CDR1 is SGHTA and CDR2 FQGTGA. This CDR3 contains 15 residues. V dropped 5 bases and J dropped 9; count of bases not matched to a gene: 13. The CDR3 sequence is CASSASGTGSEPQYF. The CDR3 region has the DNA TGTGCCAGCAGCGCCTCCGGGACAGGGAGCGAGCCCCAGTACTTC.

The table lists this clonotype with a few counts. The chain employs TRBV6-2 or TRBV6-3 and TRBJ1-5, with unresolved D. The CDR3 has 14 residues. Trimming removed 6 bases from V and 2 bases from J, with 11 bases in between. Germline CDR1 reads MNHEY; CDR2 reads SVGEGT. The CDR3 region has the DNA TGTGCCAGCAGCCAAGGAATTGGCAATCAGCCCCAGCATTTT. It encodes CASSQGIGNQPQHF.

The sample holds one count of this clonotype. V gene TRBV14 combines with J gene TRBJ2-1, with no clear D. Matching the DNA end better, TRBJ2-7 makes the J call doubtful. The CDR3 extends over 15 amino acids. Germline values: CDR1 SGHDN, CDR2 FVKESK. This chain's CDR3 is CASSPFQTLGNEQYF. The CDR3 nucleotides are TGTGCCAGCAGCCCCTTCCAGACGCTGGGGAATGAGCAGTACTTC.

The gene calls are TRBV13 and TRBJ2-5; D tentatively fits TRBD1 or TRBD2 (5 bases each). The germline V gene encodes CDR1 PRHDT and CDR2 FYEKMQ (reference sequence). V lost 3 bases, J lost 4 bases, and 9 bases lay in between. The CDR3 spans 13 residues. CDR3 DNA: TGTGCCAGCAGCTTTAGTGGGGGAGAGACCCAGTACTTC. Its protein product is CASSFSGGETQYF.